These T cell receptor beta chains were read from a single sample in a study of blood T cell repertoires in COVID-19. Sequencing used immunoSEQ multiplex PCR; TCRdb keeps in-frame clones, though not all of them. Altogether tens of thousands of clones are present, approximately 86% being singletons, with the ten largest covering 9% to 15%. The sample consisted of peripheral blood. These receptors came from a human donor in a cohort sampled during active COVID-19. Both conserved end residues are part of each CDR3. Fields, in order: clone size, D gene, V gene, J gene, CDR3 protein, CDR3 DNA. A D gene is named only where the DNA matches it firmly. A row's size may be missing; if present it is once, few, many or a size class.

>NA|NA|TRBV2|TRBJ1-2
CARGHPAEVNGYTF
TGTGCCAGGGGACATCCCGCCGAGGTGAACGGCTACACCTTC
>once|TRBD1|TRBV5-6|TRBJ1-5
CASSQAGTGSNQPQHF
TGTGCCAGCAGCCAGGCCGGGACAGGGAGCAATCAGCCCCAGCATTTT
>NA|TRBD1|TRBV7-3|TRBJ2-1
CASSPGTGALEQFF
TGTGCCAGCAGCCCCGGGACAGGGGCGCTTGAGCAGTTCTTC
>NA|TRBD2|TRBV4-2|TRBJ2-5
CASSPGTSGGAPETQYF
TGTGCCAGCAGCCCTGGGACTAGCGGGGGGGCCCCGGAGACCCAGTACTTC
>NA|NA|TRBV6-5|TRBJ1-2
CASSSTGSYTF
TGTGCCAGCAGTTCTACAGGGAGCTACACCTTC
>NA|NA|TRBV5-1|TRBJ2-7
CASSLNPRDEQYF
TGCGCCAGCAGCTTGAACCCCCGGGACGAGCAGTACTTC
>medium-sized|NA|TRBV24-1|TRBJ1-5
CATGEGSNQPQHF
TGTGCCACTGGGGAGGGAAGCAATCAGCCCCAGCATTTT
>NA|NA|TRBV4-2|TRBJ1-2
CASSQETVYGYTF
TGTGCCAGCAGCCAAGAAACGGTATATGGCTACACCTTC
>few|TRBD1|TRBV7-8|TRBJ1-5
CASSERTGYEHF
TGTGCCAGCAGCGAGCGGACAGGGTACGAGCATTTT
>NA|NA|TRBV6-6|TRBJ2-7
CASSPTDRRGDEQYF
TGTGCCAGCAGTCCTACCGACAGGCGAGGAGACGAGCAGTACTTC
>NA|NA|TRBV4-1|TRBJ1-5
CASSQVRGSNQPQHF
TGCGCCAGCAGCCAAGTTAGGGGGAGCAATCAGCCCCAGCATTTT
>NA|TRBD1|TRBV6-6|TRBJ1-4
CASSYGRTGGVEKLFF
TGTGCCAGCAGTTACGGGCGGACAGGGGGAGTAGAAAAACTGTTTTTT
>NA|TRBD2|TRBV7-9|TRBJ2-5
CASSLPPGGLEETQYF
TGTGCCAGCAGCTTACCCCCGGGGGGGCTGGAAGAGACCCAGTACTTC
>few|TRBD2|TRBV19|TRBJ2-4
CASRPREGLGSKNIQYF
TGTGCCAGTAGGCCAAGGGAGGGATTGGGGTCCAAAAACATTCAGTACTTC
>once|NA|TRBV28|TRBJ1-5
CASSLTDSNQPQHF
TGTGCCAGCAGTTTAACAGATAGCAATCAGCCCCAGCATTTT
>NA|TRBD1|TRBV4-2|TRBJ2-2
CASSQGQEAGTGELFF
TGTGCCAGCAGCCAGGGACAGGAGGCCGGCACCGGGGAGCTGTTTTTT
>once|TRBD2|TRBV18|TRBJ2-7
CASSPTSGGPYEQYF
TGTGCCAGCTCACCGACTAGCGGGGGACCGTACGAGCAGTACTTC
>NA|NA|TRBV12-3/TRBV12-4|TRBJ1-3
CASSLSGTDTIYF
TGTGCCAGCAGTTTATCCGGTACGGACACCATATATTTT
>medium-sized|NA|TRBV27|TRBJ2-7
CASSLTTPIGGAGEQYF
TGTGCCAGCAGTTTGACAACCCCGATTGGGGGGGCGGGCGAGCAGTACTTC
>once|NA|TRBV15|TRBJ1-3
CATSRGRGSSGNTIYF
TGTGCCACCAGCAGGGGGAGGGGCTCCTCTGGAAACACCATATATTTT
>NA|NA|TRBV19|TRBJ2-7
CASSIVLSYEQYF
TGTGCCAGTAGTATAGTTCTCTCCTACGAGCAGTACTTC
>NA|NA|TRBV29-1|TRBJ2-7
CSVVSPGSYEQYF
TGCAGCGTTGTCTCACCAGGGTCCTACGAGCAGTACTTC
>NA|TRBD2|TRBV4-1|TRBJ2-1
CASSQLYPAGGEQFF
TGCGCCAGCAGCCAACTCTACCCCGCGGGGGGGGAGCAGTTCTTC
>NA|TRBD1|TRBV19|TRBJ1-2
CASTPRDREGYTF
TGTGCCAGTACCCCCCGGGACAGGGAGGGCTACACCTTC
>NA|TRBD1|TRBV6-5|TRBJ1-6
CASSRTGFMDSPLHF
TGTGCCAGCAGTCGGACAGGGTTTATGGATTCACCCCTCCACTTT
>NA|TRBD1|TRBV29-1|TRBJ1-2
CSVSGQGWSNYGYTF
TGCAGCGTTTCGGGACAGGGCTGGTCTAACTATGGCTACACCTTC